The 9 T cell receptor beta chains listed next were all sequenced from one sample in a study of somatic mutations in cytotoxic T cells in rheumatoid arthritis. Assay used: immunoSEQ multiplex PCR; TCRdb lists only in-frame clones, some missing. The table has approximately 23,000 clones, just under 80% seen once; the top ten hold approximately 10%. The sample taken for sequencing was CD8+ T cells sorted from blood. The receptors stem from an adult with rheumatoid arthritis.

This rearrangement joins TRBV6-6 to TRBJ2-5; D is possibly TRBD1 (6 bases). Germline V gene sequence: CDR1 MNHNY, CDR2 SVGAGI (reference sequence). CDR3 length: 14 amino acids. V dropped 6 bases and J dropped 2 bases, with 13 bases sitting between them. Here the CDR3 reads CASRHRVGQETQYF. As DNA, the CDR3 is TGTGCCAGCAGACACAGGGTGGGGCAAGAGACCCAGTACTTC.

The rearrangement uses TRBV7-6 and TRBJ2-7; possible D gene TRBD1, 6 bases. Between the trimmed V and J ends, which lost 5 bases and 4 bases, there was a span of 12 bases. Per the germline V gene, CDR1 is SGHVS and CDR2 is FNYEAQ. The CDR3 has 13 residues. The CDR3 bases are TGTGCCAGCAGCCGCCTGGACAGTTACGAGCAGTACTTC. Translated, it gives CASSRLDSYEQYF.

V gene TRBV7-9 combines with J gene TRBJ1-1; 9 bases agree with TRBD1. Germline assignment: CDR1 SEHNR and CDR2 FQNEAQ (reference sequence). Unmatched junction bases numbered 6, after V lost 5 bases and J lost 11 bases. CDR3 length: 12 residues. CDR3 protein: CASSDRQGGAFF. The CDR3 DNA reads as TGTGCCAGCAGCGACAGACAGGGGGGTGCTTTCTTT.

The sample holds one count of this clone. The gene calls are TRBV12-5 and TRBJ2-2; D possibly uses TRBD1 or TRBD2 (7 bases each). This CDR3 spans 18 amino acids. Germline CDR1 reads LGHNT; CDR2 reads FRNRAP. Trimming removed 4 bases from V and 3 bases from J, with 21 bases in between. Here the CDR3 reads CASGSYRGGGLDTGELFF. As DNA, the CDR3 is TGTGCTAGTGGTTCATACAGGGGCGGGGGTTTGGACACCGGGGAGCTGTTTTTT.

The chain links TRBV5-6 to TRBJ1-4, with 8 bases fitting TRBD1. Germline V lookup: CDR1 SGHDT, CDR2 YYEEEE. This CDR3 has 15 residues. The V gene end was trimmed by 0 bases and the J gene end by 8 bases; junction bases not matched to a gene: 6. In DNA form, the CDR3 reads TGTGCCAGCAGCTTGGTCCAGGGGGCGCGCGAAAAACTGTTTTTT. This sequence encodes CASSLVQGAREKLFF. Full variable domain (remainder filled in from reference TRBV5-6 and TRBJ1-4): DAGVTQSPTHLIKTRGQQVTLRCSPKSGHDTVSWYQQALGQGPQFIFQYYEEEERQRGNFPDRFSGHQFPNYSSELNVNALLLGDSALYLCASSLVQGAREKLFFGSGTQLSVL.

The chain has TRBV13 and TRBJ2-7; tentative D call: TRBD1 (5 bases). CDR3 length equals 13 residues. V gave up 5 bases and J gave up 6 bases, with 14 bases separating them. Looked up from germline, CDR1 is PRHDT and CDR2 is FYEKMQ (reference sequence). The CDR3 sequence is CASSPGPQGEQYF. CDR3 nucleotide sequence: TGTGCCAGCAGCCCTGGACCCCAGGGCGAGCAGTACTTC.

The V call is TRBV2, the J call TRBJ1-5, with 8 bases fitting TRBD1. J was trimmed by 7 bases and V by 6 bases; bases with no gene match: 8. The CDR3 consists of 14 residues. Germline-derived CDR1 and CDR2 are SNHLY and FYNNEI. Here the CDR3 DNA reads TGTGCCAGCAGCGATGGACAGGGCGGACAGCCCCAGCATTTT. Its translation: CASSDGQGGQPQHF.

V usage is TRBV4-1 and J usage is TRBJ1-1; 9 positions agree with TRBD1. Germline CDR1 MGHRA, CDR2 YSYEKL. The length of the CDR3 is 14 residues. V dropped 1 base and J dropped 5; count of bases not matched to a gene: 2. The CDR3 spells CASSQGQGVTEAFF. Here the CDR3 DNA reads TGCGCCAGCAGCCAAGGACAGGGGGTGACTGAAGCTTTCTTT.

This rearrangement joins TRBV19 to TRBJ1-5, with a tentative D call TRBD1 (6 bases). Trimming took 7 bases from V and 3 from J, leaving 16 bases between them. In germline, CDR1 is LNHDA, CDR2 SQIVND (reference sequence). The CDR3 spans 15 residues. CDR3 loop: CASTAGTMNNQPQHF. DNA of the CDR3: TGTGCCAGTACCGCCGGGACAATGAACAATCAGCCCCAGCATTTT. The full variable domain, rest sourced from reference TRBV19 and TRBJ1-5, is DGGITQSPKYLFRKEGQNVTLSCEQNLNHDAMYWYRQDPGQGLRLIYYSQIVNDFQKGDIAEGYSVSREKKESFPLTVTSAQKNPTAFYLCASTAGTMNNQPQHFGDGTRLSIL.